The 32 T cell receptor beta chains given below trace back to one sample, sequenced in a study of cytomegalovirus exposure and HLA in healthy donors. The PCR used 60 Vbeta and 13 Jbeta primers. TCRdb keeps only in-frame clones here, not all; method: immunoSEQ multiplex PCR. The data hold 75,000 to 95,000 clones, with roughly 83% observed a single time. Specimen: PBMCs. Receptor source: a man between 18 and 29 years old in good health and CMV-seronegative.

This clone was picked up a small number of times. Distinct nucleotide sequences in the sample also encode this CDR3. This sequence joins TRBV7-9 and TRBJ1-5, with D tentatively TRBD1 (5 bases). Between the trimmed V and J ends, which lost 4 bases and 0 bases, there was a span of 19 bases. Germline V gene lookup returns CDR1 SEHNR and CDR2 FQNEAQ (reference sequence). The CDR3 totals 18 residues. The CDR3 sequence is CASSSHLTPGYSNQPQHF. DNA of the CDR3: TGTGCCAGCAGCTCCCACCTGACCCCAGGGTATAGCAATCAGCCCCAGCATTTT.

The rearrangement joins TRBV5-1 to TRBJ2-1; TRBD2 is a possible D gene (6 bases). Trimming pared 0 bases from V and 7 bases from J, leaving 11 bases between. The CDR3 runs 14 residues. The germline V gene has CDR1 SGHRS and CDR2 YFSETQ. The CDR3 nucleotides read TGCGCCAGCAGCTTGGGGGGGGAGCCTAATGAGCAGTTCTTC. Encoded protein: CASSLGGEPNEQFF.

J is TRBJ1-4 and V is TRBV6-5, with TRBD1 matching 8 bases. The CDR3 runs 14 residues. V dropped 6 bases and J dropped 5; count of bases not matched to a gene: 5. CDR1 and CDR2 (germline): MNHEY, SVGAGI. CDR3 amino acids: CASRDRAGNEKLFF. The DNA of the CDR3 is TGTGCCAGCAGGGACAGGGCGGGGAATGAAAAACTGTTTTTT.

The V gene is TRBV11-2, the J gene TRBJ2-1, with 10 bases that match TRBD1. The V gene's germline CDR1 is SGHAT and CDR2 FQNNGV. The CDR3 sequence is 15 residues long. The V segment lost 5 bases and the J segment 6 bases; nucleotides outside the gene matches: 7. In nucleotides, the CDR3 is TGTGCCAGCAGCCGCGGGACAGGGGTTCGCAATGAGCAGTTCTTC. The encoded protein is CASSRGTGVRNEQFF.

This CDR3 is CASSLGGDRVAYEQYF. As DNA, the CDR3 is TGTGCCAGCAGTTTAGGAGGGGACAGGGTGGCCTACGAGCAGTACTTC. The V gene is TRBV28, the J gene TRBJ2-7, with 9 bases identical to TRBD1. CDR1 is MDHEN, CDR2 SYDVKM, per germline. The CDR3 covers 16 residues. V was clipped by 2 bases and J by 2 bases; unmatched bases: 7.

The genes are TRBV27 and TRBJ2-7, with 8 bases aligning to TRBD2. This CDR3 contains 15 residues. Unmatched junction bases numbered 9, after V lost 6 bases and J lost 2 bases. The germline gives CDR1 MNHEY, CDR2 SMNVEV (reference sequence). The CDR3 DNA reads as TGTGCCAGCAGGCCCCGGACTAGCCGCCCCTACGAGCAGTACTTC. It translates to CASRPRTSRPYEQYF.

V gene TRBV7-2 combines with J gene TRBJ2-5; unclear D gene. Between the trimmed V and J ends, which lost 5 bases and 1 base, there was a span of 8 bases. This CDR3 has 13 amino acids. CDR1 is SGHTA, CDR2 FQGNSA, per germline. The CDR3 loop reads CASSLTLQETQYF. The DNA for the CDR3 is TGTGCCAGCAGCCTGACTCTCCAAGAGACCCAGTACTTC.

Regarding this clone: The junction shows a germline mismatch at one end, possibly a read error. The chain is built from TRBV7-7 and TRBJ2-5; 8 nucleotides agree with TRBD1. The CDR3 runs 14 residues. Germline assignment: CDR1 SSHAT and CDR2 FNYEAQ (reference sequence). CDR3 sequence: CASSHSGQGETQYF. CDR3 in DNA: TGTGCTAGCAGCCACAGCGGACAGGGAGAGACCCAGTACTTC. Full variable domain (rest looked up from reference TRBV7-7 and TRBJ2-5): GAGVSQSPRYKVTKRGQDVTLRCDPISSHATLYWYQQALGQGPEFLTYFNYEAQPDKSGLPSDRFSAERPEGSISTLTIQRTEQRDSAMYRCASSHSGQGETQYFGPGTRLLVL.

The rearrangement uses TRBV7-6 and TRBJ1-2, with TRBD1 identical over 7 bases. Germline V CDR1 and CDR2: SGHVS, FNYEAQ. CDR3 length: 17 amino acids. The ends lost 5 bases at V and 7 bases at J; junction bases unmatched: 19. CDR3 sequence: CASSPFTGTAGSGGYTF. The CDR3 DNA reads TGTGCCAGCAGCCCTTTTACCGGGACAGCGGGCTCGGGTGGCTACACCTTC.

This clone was detected a few times. This rearrangement joins TRBV29-1 to TRBJ2-7, with 11 bases aligning to TRBD2. V was clipped by 4 bases and J by 3 bases; unmatched bases: 8. Germline V gene lookup returns CDR1 SQVTM and CDR2 ANQGSEA. The length of the CDR3 is 15 residues. CDR3 protein: CSVVIGTSGLYEQYF. The CDR3 DNA is TGCAGCGTTGTTATCGGGACTAGCGGCCTCTACGAGCAGTACTTC.

The chain employs TRBV29-1 and TRBJ1-1; maybe TRBD1 (5 bases). V was pared by 6 bases and J by 4 bases, with 15 bases between. Per the germline V gene, CDR1 is SQVTM and CDR2 is ANQGSEA. The CDR3 is 13 residues long. The CDR3 is CSVNLGAPTEAFF. The CDR3 DNA follows: TGCAGCGTCAATCTTGGGGCGCCCACTGAAGCTTTCTTT.

The chain links TRBV5-4 to TRBJ1-2; unclear D gene. The CDR3 is 13 residues long. Trimming removed 1 base at V and 2 bases at J, with 6 bases between. From germline, CDR1 is SGHNT and CDR2 YYREEE (reference sequence). The CDR3 coding sequence is TGTGCCAGCAGCTTGATACAGAACTATGGCTACACCTTC. This translates into CASSLIQNYGYTF.

This clone was seen once. The V and J genes are TRBV5-4 and TRBJ2-7; TRBD1 might be the D (5 bases). Trimming shortened V by 4 bases and J by 7 bases, and 12 bases separated the two germline ends. CDR3 length: 12 residues. Germline CDR1 SGHNT, CDR2 YYREEE (reference sequence). CDR3 residues: CASSRETEEQYF. DNA for the CDR3: TGTGCCAGCAGCCGAGAGACAGAAGAGCAGTACTTC.

This chain's CDR3 is CASSTTGLNTEAFF. The CDR3, as DNA: TGTGCCAGCAGCACGACAGGGTTGAACACTGAAGCTTTCTTT. The V call is TRBV13, the J call TRBJ1-1; 7 bases align to TRBD1. The CDR3 runs 14 residues. The germline CDR1 and CDR2 sequences are PRHDT and FYEKMQ (reference sequence). V gave up 5 bases and J gave up 0 bases; unmatched junction bases: 3. Variable domain in full (rest from reference TRBV13 and TRBJ1-1): AAGVIQSPRHLIKEKRETATLKCYPIPRHDTVYWYQQGPGQDPQFLISFYEKMQSDKGSIPDRFSAQQFSDYHSELNMSSLELGDSALYFCASSTTGLNTEAFFGQGTRLTVV.

The J gene is TRBJ1-2, the V gene TRBV7-8; D might be TRBD1 (5 bases). The CDR3 has 15 amino acids. Trimming took off 5 bases at V and 8 bases at J, with 21 bases between the two ends. CDR1 SGHVS and CDR2 FQNEAQ come from the germline V gene. The CDR3 coding sequence is TGTGCCAGCAGCCTCGAGACAGCGAATTTAGGCGGCTACACCTTC. It translates to CASSLETANLGGYTF.

This clone was found once. The chain is built from TRBV15 and TRBJ1-5, with a possible D match to TRBD1 (5 bases). Looked up from germline, CDR1 is LNHNV and CDR2 is YYDKDF (reference sequence). V was trimmed by 4 bases and J by 6 bases, leaving 13 bases between them. The CDR3 contains 14 residues. In nucleotides, the CDR3 is TGTGCCACCAGCATGGACAAGGGAAGTCAGCCCCAGCATTTT. This sequence encodes CATSMDKGSQPQHF. The complete variable domain, with remaining parts taken from reference TRBV15 and TRBJ1-5, reads DAMVIQNPRYQVTQFGKPVTLSCSQTLNHNVMYWYQQKSSQAPKLLFHYYDKDFNNEADTPDNFQSRRPNTSFCFLDIRSPGLGDTAMYLCATSMDKGSQPQHFGDGTRLSIL.

The V call is TRBV25-1, the J call TRBJ2-7, with D maybe TRBD1 (6 bases). Trimming cost V 4 bases and J 4 bases, with 14 bases left between them. The CDR3 contains 14 residues. CDR1 and CDR2 (germline): MGHDK, SYGVNS. The CDR3 nucleotides read TGTGCCAGCAGTGTTATAAACAGGGTATACGAGCAGTACTTC. Protein sequence: CASSVINRVYEQYF.

The chain uses TRBV28 and TRBJ1-5; 9 positions agree with TRBD1. Germline CDR1 reads MDHEN; CDR2 reads SYDVKM. CDR3 length: 15 residues. V gave up 7 bases and J gave up 4 bases; unmatched junction bases: 8. CDR3 sequence reads: CASTTQGARNQPQHF. DNA for the CDR3: TGTGCCAGCACCACACAGGGGGCGCGGAATCAGCCCCAGCATTTT.

This clone appeared once. This chain connects TRBV6-6 to TRBJ2-1, with 15 positions matching TRBD2. CDR1 is MNHNY and CDR2 is SVGAGI in the germline V gene (reference sequence). The V and J ends lost 2 bases and 6 bases, in that order; junction bases with no gene match: 2. The CDR3 extends over 16 amino acids. CDR3 sequence reads: CASSYRTSGRGNEQFF. The CDR3 region has the DNA TGTGCCAGCAGTTACCGGACTAGCGGGAGGGGCAATGAGCAGTTCTTC.

The chain has TRBV5-1 and TRBJ1-5, with a possible D match to TRBD1 (6 bases). The V gene lost 3 bases and the J gene lost 5 bases, with 15 bases spanning the gap. Germline V gene sequence: CDR1 SGHRS, CDR2 YFSETQ. This CDR3 comprises 15 residues. DNA of the CDR3: TGCGCCAGCAGCTGGGTAGGGGGGGGCGATCAGCCCCAGCATTTT. It codes for CASSWVGGGDQPQHF.

This sequence joins TRBV14 and TRBJ2-2; the D gene is possibly TRBD1 (7 bases). Trimming took off 7 bases at V and 5 bases at J, with 11 bases between the two ends. Germline V lookup: CDR1 SGHDN, CDR2 FVKESK. This CDR3 has 13 amino acids. The CDR3 sequence: CASTGGITGELFF. The DNA for the CDR3 is TGTGCCAGCACAGGGGGGATAACCGGGGAGCTGTTTTTT.

J is TRBJ1-2 and V is TRBV5-4, with D perhaps TRBD1 (6 bases). The CDR3 is 16 residues long. The V end lost 3 bases, the J end lost 1 base, and 16 bases lay between the germline ends. Germline V gene lookup returns CDR1 SGHNT and CDR2 YYREEE (reference sequence). The CDR3: CASSSPRPGHNYGYTF. CDR3 nucleotide sequence: TGTGCCAGCAGCTCCCCTAGGCCGGGACATAACTATGGCTACACCTTC. Combining the CDR3 with reference TRBV5-4 and TRBJ1-2 gives the whole variable domain ETGVTQSPTHLIKTRGQQVTLRCSSQSGHNTVSWYQQALGQGPQFIFQYYREEENGRGNFPPRFSGLQFPNYSSELNVNALELDDSALYLCASSSPRPGHNYGYTFGSGTRLTVV.

The chain is built from TRBV27 and TRBJ2-1, with D tentatively TRBD1 (6 bases). Germline lookup yields CDR1 MNHEY and CDR2 SMNVEV (reference sequence). The CDR3 spans 18 residues. With 1 base removed from V and 2 bases from J, the gap between germline ends came to 18 bases. The DNA of the CDR3 is TGTGCCAGCAGTTTATTTGGGGGCGGGTCAACTGCCTACAATGAGCAGTTCTTC. Protein product: CASSLFGGGSTAYNEQFF.

This rearrangement joins TRBV5-4 to TRBJ1-1; D not resolved. The CDR3 has 13 amino acids. Trimming stripped 8 bases from V and 0 bases from J, with 11 bases between. Germline V gives CDR1 SGHNT, CDR2 YYREEE (reference sequence). As DNA, the CDR3 is TGTGCCAGTTTGGAGGACCTGAACACTGAAGCTTTCTTT. It encodes CASLEDLNTEAFF.

The chain links TRBV7-3 to TRBJ1-1; 11 bases are shared with TRBD1. Losses at the gene ends were 4 bases for V and 4 bases for J; bases not matched to a gene: 11. Germline assignment: CDR1 SGHTA and CDR2 FQGTGA. The length of the CDR3 is 17 residues. The CDR3 loop is CASSSNLGQGGGTEAFF. The CDR3 DNA is TGTGCCAGCAGCTCCAACCTGGGACAGGGGGGGGGCACTGAAGCTTTCTTT.

Here the CDR3 reads CAWSIGPRGTEAFF. CDR3 DNA: TGTGCCTGGAGTATTGGCCCTAGAGGGACTGAAGCTTTCTTT. V usage is TRBV30 and J usage is TRBJ1-1; no clear D. Per the germline V gene, CDR1 is GTSNPN and CDR2 is SVGIG (reference sequence). V was cut by 2 bases and J by 5 bases, with 15 bases left in between. The CDR3 consists of 14 residues.

V gene TRBV13 combines with J gene TRBJ2-3, with D perhaps TRBD1 (5 bases). The V and J ends lost 0 bases and 0 bases respectively, with 19 bases between them. In germline, CDR1 is PRHDT, CDR2 FYEKMQ (reference sequence). CDR3 length: 19 residues. DNA for the CDR3: TGTGCCAGCAGCTTAGGTGGGGCGTTCGCCGGTGCTAGCACAGATACGCAGTATTTT. It codes for CASSLGGAFAGASTDTQYF.

This chain connects TRBV10-3 to TRBJ1-1, with 8 bases lining up with TRBD1. This CDR3 spans 14 amino acids. Germline CDR1 and CDR2: ENHRY and SYGVKD. The V and J ends lost 6 bases and 4 bases, in that order; junction bases with no gene match: 7. The CDR3 DNA sequence: TGTGCCATCAGGGGGGGACAGGCGGCCACTGAAGCTTTCTTT. Its translation: CAIRGGQAATEAFF.

The chain recombines TRBV19 with TRBJ1-1; TRBD1 agrees at 8 bases. The CDR3 loop spans 14 amino acids. V was clipped by 4 bases and J by 1 base; unmatched bases: 2. Germline V lookup: CDR1 LNHDA, CDR2 SQIVND (reference sequence). In DNA form, the CDR3 reads TGTGCCAGTAGTACTACAGGGGGGAACACTGAAGCTTTCTTT. This sequence encodes CASSTTGGNTEAFF.

The CDR3 loop is CASSLSQGTWAEQYF. CDR3 DNA: TGTGCCAGCAGTTTATCTCAGGGAACGTGGGCAGAGCAGTACTTC. The chain uses TRBV27 and TRBJ2-7; possibly TRBD1 for D (5 bases). CDR1 and CDR2 from the germline V gene are MNHEY and SMNVEV (reference sequence). The CDR3 loop spans 15 amino acids. V lost 0 bases and J lost 7, with 16 bases in between.

This sequence joins TRBV30 and TRBJ2-1; a possible D gene is TRBD1 (5 bases). The CDR3 is 16 residues long. Germline-derived CDR1 and CDR2 are GTSNPN and SVGIG (reference sequence). The V and J ends lost 2 bases and 3 bases respectively, with 17 bases between them. The CDR3 DNA reads as TGTGCCTGGAGTATGGGTGGGGCTGGTCGCTACAATGAGCAGTTCTTC. The encoded protein is CAWSMGGAGRYNEQFF.

The chain combines TRBV6-5 with TRBJ1-2; a weak D match, TRBD1 (6 bases). The CDR3 covers 15 residues. Germline V gives CDR1 MNHEY, CDR2 SVGAGI. V was pared by 0 bases and J by 4 bases, with 12 bases between. The CDR3 spells CASSYSTGPLYGYTF. CDR3 nucleotide sequence: TGTGCCAGCAGTTACTCGACAGGACCTCTCTATGGCTACACCTTC.